This T cell receptor beta chain appears in the sequencing data of a study of blood T cell repertoires in COVID-19. Study overall: From the United States, Italy and Spain came samples of acute and convalescent COVID-19. In each case, the material was cDNA or gDNA derived from T cells, B-cell-depleted T cells, or PBMCs.

Followed over time, Seattle patients had been enrolled while infection was active. In the original processing: Using reference gene primer amplification, nucleated cell counts were estimated. Only in-frame clones appear in the TCRdb table, and some are missing; sequencing was by immunoSEQ multiplex PCR. For V, J and clone size, that table is used; D and trimming come from the DNA. The profile covers roughly 230,000 clones, with about 93% appearing a single time and more than 0.8% taken by the ten largest. This CDR3 is 16 amino acids long. The germline gives CDR1 MRHNA, CDR2 SNTAGT. Trimming at V came to 7 bases and at J to 0 bases, leaving 8 bases not matched to a gene.

The specimen sequenced was peripheral blood. The clonotype comes from a man younger than 40 with COVID-19, enrolled during active disease. The chain is built from TRBV6-4 and TRBJ1-3, with 8 bases lining up with TRBD1. The CDR3 DNA sequence: TGTGCCAGCACCGAGGACAGGGTAAGCTCTGGAAACACCATATATTTT. Its protein is CASTEDRVSSGNTIYF.